This T cell receptor beta chain was profiled in a study of OX40 agonist ivuxolimab in advanced cancers. Study summary: Ivuxolimab doses were 0.01, 0.1, 0.3, 1.5, 3 or 10 mg/kg every 2 weeks.

The CDR3 has 16 amino acids. V was cut by 4 bases and J by 0 bases, with 13 bases left in between. In germline, CDR1 is LGHNA, CDR2 YNFKEQ. Study-wide results and caveats: Both blood CD4+ and CD8+ T cells showed clonal growth by week 6 at 0.1 to 3.0 mg/kg. What antigens the expanded peripheral T cells recognized was never established. With doses of 0.1-3.0 mg/kg, partial responders showed among the lowest clonal expansion.

The protocol was immunoSEQ multiplex PCR, while the TCRdb copy is restricted to in-frame clones and leaves out a portion. The sample consists of about 73,000 clones, around 90% of them appearing once. Worth noting for this clone: Its matching antigen is unknown.

The specimen was CD4+ or CD8+ T cells sorted from blood, collected in a trial of the OX40 agonist ivuxolimab. The rearrangement joins TRBV4-2 to TRBJ2-1; tentatively, D is TRBD1 (5 bases). The clonotype comes from an adult with an advanced solid tumor such as melanoma, head and neck, liver or kidney cancer. CDR3 sequence (DNA): TGTGCCAGCAGCCCCATAGGGGCGAGCTCCTACAATGAGCAGTTCTTC. Protein product: CASSPIGASSYNEQFF.